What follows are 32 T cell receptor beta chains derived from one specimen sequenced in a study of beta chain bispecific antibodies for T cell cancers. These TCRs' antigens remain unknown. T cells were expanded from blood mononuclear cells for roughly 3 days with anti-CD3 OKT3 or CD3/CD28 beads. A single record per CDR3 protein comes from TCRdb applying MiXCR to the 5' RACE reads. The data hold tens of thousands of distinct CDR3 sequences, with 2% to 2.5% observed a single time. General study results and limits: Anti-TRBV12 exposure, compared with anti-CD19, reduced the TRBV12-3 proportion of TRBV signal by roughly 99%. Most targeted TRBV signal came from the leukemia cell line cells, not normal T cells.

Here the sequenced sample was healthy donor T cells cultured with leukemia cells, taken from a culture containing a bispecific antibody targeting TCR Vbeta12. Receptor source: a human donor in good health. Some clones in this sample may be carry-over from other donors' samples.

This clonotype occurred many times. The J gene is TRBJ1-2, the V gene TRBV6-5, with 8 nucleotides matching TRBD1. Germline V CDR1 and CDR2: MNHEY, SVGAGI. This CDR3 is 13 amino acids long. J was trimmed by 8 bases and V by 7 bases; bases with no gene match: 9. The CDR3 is CASTGQGLGGYTF. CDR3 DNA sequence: TGTGCCAGCACCGGACAGGGCCTAGGAGGCTACACCTTC.

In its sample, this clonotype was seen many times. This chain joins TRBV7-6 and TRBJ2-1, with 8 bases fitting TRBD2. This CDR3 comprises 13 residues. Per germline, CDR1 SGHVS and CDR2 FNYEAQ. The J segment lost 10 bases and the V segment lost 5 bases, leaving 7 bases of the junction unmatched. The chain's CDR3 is CASSPRTSREQFF. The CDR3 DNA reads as TGTGCCAGCAGCCCCCGGACTAGCCGGGAGCAGTTCTTC. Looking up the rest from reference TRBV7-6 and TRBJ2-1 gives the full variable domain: GAGVSQSPRYKVTKRGQDVALRCDPISGHVSLYWYRQALGQGPEFLTYFNYEAQQDKSGLPNDRFSAERPEGSISTLTIQRTEQRDSAMYRCASSPRTSREQFFGPGTRLTVL.

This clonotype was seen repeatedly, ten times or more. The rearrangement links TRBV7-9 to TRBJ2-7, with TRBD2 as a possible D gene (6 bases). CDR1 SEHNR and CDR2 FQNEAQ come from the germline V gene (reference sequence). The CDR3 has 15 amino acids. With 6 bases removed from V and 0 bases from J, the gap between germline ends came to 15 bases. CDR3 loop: CASSGGTFSSYEQYF. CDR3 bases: TGTGCCAGCAGTGGCGGGACTTTCAGCTCCTACGAGCAGTACTTC.

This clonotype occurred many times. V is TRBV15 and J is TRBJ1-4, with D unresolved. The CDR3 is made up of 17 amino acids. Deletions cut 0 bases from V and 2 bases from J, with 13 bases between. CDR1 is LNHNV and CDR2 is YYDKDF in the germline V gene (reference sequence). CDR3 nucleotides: TGTGCCACCAGCAGAGATCTGGCGCGGTTGACTAATGAAAAACTGTTTTTT. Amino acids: CATSRDLARLTNEKLFF.

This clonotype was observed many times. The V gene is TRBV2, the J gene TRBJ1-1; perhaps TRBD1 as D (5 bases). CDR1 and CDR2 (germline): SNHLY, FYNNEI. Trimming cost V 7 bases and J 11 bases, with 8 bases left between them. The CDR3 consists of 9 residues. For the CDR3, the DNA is TGTGCCAGCACAGGGAGTGCTTTCTTT. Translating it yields CASTGSAFF.

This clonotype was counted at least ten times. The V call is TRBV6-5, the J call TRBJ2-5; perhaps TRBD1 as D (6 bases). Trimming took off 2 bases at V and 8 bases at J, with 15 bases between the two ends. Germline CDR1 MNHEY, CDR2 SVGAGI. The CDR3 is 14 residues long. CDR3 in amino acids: CASSYLPGQNTQYF. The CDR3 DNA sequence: TGTGCCAGCAGTTACCTTCCAGGACAGAATACCCAGTACTTC.

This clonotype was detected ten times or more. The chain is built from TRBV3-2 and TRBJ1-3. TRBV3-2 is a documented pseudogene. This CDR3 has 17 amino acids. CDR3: CASSREYGPLSGNTIYF. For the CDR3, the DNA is TGTGCCAGCAGCCGGGAGTATGGACCACTCTCTGGAAACACCATATATTTT.

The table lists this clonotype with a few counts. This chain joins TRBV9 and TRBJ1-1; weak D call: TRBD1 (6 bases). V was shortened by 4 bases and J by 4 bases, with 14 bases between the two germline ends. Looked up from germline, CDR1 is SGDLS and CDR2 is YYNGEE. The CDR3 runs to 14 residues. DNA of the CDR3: TGTGCCAGCAGCACAGGGTGGGGGGGCACTGAAGCTTTCTTT. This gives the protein CASSTGWGGTEAFF.

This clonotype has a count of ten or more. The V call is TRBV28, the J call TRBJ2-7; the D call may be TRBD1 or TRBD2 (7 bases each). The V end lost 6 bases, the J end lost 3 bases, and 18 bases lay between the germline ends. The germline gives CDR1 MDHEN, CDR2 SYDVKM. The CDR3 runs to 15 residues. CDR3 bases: TGTGCCAGCAGCGGCGGGGGACAGCCACTCTACGAGCAGTACTTC. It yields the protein CASSGGGQPLYEQYF.

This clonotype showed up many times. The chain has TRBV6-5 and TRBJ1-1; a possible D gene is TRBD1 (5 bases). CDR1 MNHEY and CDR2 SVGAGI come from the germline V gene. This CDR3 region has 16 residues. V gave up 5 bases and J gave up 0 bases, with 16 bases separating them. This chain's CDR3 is CASSKGTYSMNTEAFF. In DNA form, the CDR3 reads TGTGCCAGCAGTAAAGGGACGTACTCTATGAACACTGAAGCTTTCTTT.

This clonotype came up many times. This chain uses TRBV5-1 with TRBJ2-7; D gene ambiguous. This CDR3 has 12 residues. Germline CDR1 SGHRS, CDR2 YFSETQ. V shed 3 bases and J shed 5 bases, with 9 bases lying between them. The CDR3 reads CASSYGVDEQYF. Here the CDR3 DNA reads TGCGCCAGCAGCTATGGGGTAGACGAGCAGTACTTC. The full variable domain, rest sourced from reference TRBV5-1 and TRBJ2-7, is KAGVTQTPRYLIKTRGQQVTLSCSPISGHRSVSWYQQTPGQGLQFLFEYFSETQRNKGNFPGRFSGRQFSNSRSEMNVSTLELGDSALYLCASSYGVDEQYFGPGTRLTVT.

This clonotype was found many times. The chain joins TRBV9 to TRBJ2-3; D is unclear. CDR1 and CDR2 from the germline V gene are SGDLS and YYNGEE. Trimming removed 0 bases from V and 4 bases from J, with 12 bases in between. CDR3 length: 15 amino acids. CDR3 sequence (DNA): TGTGCCAGCAGCGTAGCTTTTCGGGCAGCAGATACGCAGTATTTT. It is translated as CASSVAFRAADTQYF.

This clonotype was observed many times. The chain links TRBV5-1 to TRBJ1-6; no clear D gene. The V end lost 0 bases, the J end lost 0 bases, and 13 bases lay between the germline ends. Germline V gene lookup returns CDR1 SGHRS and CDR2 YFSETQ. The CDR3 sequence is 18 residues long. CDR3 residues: CASSLDGARSSYNSPLHF. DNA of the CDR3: TGCGCCAGCAGCTTGGACGGCGCGCGAAGCTCCTATAATTCACCCCTCCACTTT.

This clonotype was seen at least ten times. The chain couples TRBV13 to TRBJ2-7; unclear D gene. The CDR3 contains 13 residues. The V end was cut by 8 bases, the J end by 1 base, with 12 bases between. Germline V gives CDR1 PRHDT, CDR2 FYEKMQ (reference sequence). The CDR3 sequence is CASSPARSYEQYF. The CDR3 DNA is TGTGCCAGCTCTCCCGCGAGGTCCTACGAGCAGTACTTC.

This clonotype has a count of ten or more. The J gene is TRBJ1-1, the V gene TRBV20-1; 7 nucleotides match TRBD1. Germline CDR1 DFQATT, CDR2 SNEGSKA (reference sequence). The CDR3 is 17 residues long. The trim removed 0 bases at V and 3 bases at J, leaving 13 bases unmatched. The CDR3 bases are TGCAGTGCTAGAGATTATTGGCGAGTCCAGGGGGACACTGAAGCTTTCTTT. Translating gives CSARDYWRVQGDTEAFF.

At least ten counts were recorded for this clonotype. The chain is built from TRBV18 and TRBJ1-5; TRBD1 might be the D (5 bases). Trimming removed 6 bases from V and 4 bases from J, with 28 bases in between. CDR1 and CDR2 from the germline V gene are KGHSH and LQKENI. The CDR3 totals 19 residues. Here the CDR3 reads CASSIFSPQGENTNQPQHF. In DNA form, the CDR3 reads TGTGCCAGCTCGATTTTTTCTCCCCAAGGGGAGAATACGAATCAGCCCCAGCATTTT.

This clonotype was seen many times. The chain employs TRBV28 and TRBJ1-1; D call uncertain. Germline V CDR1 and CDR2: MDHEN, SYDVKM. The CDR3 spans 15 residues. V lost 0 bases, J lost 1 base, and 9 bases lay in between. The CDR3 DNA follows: TGTGCCAGCAGTTTATGCGCTCTAACGAACACTGAAGCTTTCTTT. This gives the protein CASSLCALTNTEAFF.

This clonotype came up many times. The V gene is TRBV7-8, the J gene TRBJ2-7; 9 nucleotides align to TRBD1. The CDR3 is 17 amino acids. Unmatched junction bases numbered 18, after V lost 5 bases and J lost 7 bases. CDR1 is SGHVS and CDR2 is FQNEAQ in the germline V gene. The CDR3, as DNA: TGTGCCAGCAGCGACAGGGGGAGAGGACAGGGAGTGGGAGAGCAGTACTTC. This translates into CASSDRGRGQGVGEQYF.

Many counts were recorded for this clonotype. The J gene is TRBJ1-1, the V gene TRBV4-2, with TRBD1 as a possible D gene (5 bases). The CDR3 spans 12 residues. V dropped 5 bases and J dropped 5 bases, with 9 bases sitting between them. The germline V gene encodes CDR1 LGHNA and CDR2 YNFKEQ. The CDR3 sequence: CASSGEGTEAFF. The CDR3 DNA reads TGTGCCAGCAGCGGTGAGGGGACTGAAGCTTTCTTT.

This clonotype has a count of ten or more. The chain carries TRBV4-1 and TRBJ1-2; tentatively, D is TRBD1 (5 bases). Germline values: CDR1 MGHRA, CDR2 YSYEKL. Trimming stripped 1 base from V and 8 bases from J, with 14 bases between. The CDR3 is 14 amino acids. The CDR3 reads CASSQALQARGYTF. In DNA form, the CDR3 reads TGCGCCAGCAGCCAAGCTTTACAGGCGAGGGGCTACACCTTC.

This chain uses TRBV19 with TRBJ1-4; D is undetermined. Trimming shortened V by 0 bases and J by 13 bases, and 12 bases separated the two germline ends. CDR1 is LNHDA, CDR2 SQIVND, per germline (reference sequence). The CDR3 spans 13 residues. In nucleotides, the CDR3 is TGTGCCAGTAGTATAGATCGCGCAGGCGGACTGTTTTTT. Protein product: CASSIDRAGGLFF. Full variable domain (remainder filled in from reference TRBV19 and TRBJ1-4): DGGITQSPKYLFRKEGQNVTLSCEQNLNHDAMYWYRQDPGQGLRLIYYSQIVNDFQKGDIAEGYSVSREKKESFPLTVTSAQKNPTAFYLCASSIDRAGGLFFGSGTQLSVL.

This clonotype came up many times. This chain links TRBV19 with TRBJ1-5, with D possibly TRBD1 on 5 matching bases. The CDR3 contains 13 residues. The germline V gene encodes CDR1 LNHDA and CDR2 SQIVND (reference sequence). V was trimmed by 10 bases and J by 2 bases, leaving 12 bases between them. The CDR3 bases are TGTGCCACGGGGCAGGGAGGCAATCAGCCCCAGCATTTT. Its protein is CATGQGGNQPQHF.

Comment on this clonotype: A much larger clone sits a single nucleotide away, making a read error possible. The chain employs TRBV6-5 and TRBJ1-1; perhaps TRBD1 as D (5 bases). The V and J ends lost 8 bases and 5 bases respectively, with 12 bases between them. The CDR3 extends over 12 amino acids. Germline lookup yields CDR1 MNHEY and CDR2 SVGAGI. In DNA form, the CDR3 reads TGTGCCAGCGGCTCAGGGAAAACTGAAGCTTTCTTT. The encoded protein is CASGSGKTEAFF.

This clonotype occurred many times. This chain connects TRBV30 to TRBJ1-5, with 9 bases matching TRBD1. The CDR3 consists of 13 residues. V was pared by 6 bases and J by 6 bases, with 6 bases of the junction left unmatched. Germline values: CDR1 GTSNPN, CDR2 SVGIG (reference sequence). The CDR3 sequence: CACQGQGSQPQHF. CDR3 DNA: TGTGCCTGCCAGGGACAGGGATCTCAGCCCCAGCATTTT. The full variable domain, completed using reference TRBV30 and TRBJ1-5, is SQTIHQWPATLVQPVGSPLSLECTVEGTSNPNLYWYRQAAGRGLQLLFYSVGIGQISSEVPQNLSASRPQDRQFILSSKKLLLSDSGFYLCACQGQGSQPQHFGDGTRLSIL.

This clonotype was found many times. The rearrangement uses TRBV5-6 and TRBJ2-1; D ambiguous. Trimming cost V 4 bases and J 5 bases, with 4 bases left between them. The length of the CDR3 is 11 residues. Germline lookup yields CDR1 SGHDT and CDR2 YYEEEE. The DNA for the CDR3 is TGTGCCAGCAGCCTCGACAATGAGCAGTTCTTC. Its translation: CASSLDNEQFF.

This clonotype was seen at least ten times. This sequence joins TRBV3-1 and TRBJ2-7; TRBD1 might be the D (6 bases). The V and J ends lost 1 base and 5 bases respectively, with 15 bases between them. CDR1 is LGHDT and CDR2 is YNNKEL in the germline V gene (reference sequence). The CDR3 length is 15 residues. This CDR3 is CASSQARTGSHEQYF. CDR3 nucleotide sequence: TGTGCCAGCAGCCAAGCGAGAACAGGGTCCCACGAGCAGTACTTC.

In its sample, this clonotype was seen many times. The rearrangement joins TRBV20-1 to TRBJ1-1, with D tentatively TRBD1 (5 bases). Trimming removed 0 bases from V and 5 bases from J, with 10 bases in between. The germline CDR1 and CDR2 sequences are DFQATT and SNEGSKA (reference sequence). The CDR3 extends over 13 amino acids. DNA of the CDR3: TGCAGTGCTAGAGATCTTGGGGGAACTGAAGCTTTCTTT. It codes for CSARDLGGTEAFF.

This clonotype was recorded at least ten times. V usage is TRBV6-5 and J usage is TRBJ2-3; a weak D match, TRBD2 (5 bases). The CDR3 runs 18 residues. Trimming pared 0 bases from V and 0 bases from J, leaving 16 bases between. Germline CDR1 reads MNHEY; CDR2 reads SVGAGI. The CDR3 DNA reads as TGTGCCAGCAGTTACTCGATCGATCGGGATACTAGCACAGATACGCAGTATTTT. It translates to CASSYSIDRDTSTDTQYF.

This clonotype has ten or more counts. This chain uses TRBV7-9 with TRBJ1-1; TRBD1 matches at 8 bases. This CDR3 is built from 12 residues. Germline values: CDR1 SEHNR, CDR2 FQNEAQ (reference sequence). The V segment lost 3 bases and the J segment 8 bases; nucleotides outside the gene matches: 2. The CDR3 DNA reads TGTGCCAGCAGCTTTGGGGACAGGGAAGCTTTCTTT. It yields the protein CASSFGDREAFF.

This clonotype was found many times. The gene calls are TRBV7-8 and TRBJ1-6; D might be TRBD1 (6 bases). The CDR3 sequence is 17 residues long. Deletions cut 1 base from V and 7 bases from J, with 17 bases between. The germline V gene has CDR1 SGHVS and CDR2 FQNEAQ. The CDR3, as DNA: TGTGCCAGCAGCTTAGACCCTCGGGGGGGGCTCAATTCACCCCTCCACTTT. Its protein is CASSLDPRGGLNSPLHF.

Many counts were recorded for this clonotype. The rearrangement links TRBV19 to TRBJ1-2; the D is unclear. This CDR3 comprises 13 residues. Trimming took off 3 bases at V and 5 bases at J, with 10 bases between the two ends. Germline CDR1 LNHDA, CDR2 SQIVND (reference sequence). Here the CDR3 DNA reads TGTGCCAGTAGTATCGACACGCTTTATGGCTACACCTTC. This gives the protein CASSIDTLYGYTF.

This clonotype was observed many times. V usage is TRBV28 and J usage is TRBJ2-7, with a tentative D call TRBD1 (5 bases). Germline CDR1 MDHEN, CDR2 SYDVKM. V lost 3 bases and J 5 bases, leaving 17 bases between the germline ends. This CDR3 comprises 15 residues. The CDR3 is CASSFQGRLGDEQYF. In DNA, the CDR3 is TGTGCCAGCAGTTTTCAGGGTAGATTGGGCGACGAGCAGTACTTC.